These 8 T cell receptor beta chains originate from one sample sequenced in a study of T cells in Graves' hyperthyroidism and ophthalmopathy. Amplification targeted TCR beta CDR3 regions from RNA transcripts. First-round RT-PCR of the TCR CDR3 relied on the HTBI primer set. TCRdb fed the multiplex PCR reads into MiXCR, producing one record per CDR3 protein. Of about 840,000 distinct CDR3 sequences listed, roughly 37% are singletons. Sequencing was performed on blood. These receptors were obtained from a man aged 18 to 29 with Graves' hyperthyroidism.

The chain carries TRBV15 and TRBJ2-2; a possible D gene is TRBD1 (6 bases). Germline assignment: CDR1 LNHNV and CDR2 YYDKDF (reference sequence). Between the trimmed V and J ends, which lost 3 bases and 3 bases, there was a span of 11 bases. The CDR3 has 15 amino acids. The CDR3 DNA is TGTGCCACCAGCAGCGTACAGGGTTACACCGGGGAGCTGTTTTTT. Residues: CATSSVQGYTGELFF.

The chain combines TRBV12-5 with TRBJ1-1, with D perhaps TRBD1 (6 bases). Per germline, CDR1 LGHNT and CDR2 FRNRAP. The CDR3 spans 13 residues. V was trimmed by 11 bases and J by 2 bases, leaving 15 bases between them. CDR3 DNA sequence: TGTGCTGCCGGCAGGGGCGACAACACTGAAGCTTTCTTT. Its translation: CAAGRGDNTEAFF.

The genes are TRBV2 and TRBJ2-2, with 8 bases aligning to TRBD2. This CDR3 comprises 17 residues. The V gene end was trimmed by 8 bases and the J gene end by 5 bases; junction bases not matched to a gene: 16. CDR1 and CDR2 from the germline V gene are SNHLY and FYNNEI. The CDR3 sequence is CASLAGQGYMTTGELFF. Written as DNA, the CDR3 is TGTGCCAGCTTAGCGGGGCAGGGTTATATGACGACCGGGGAGCTGTTTTTT.

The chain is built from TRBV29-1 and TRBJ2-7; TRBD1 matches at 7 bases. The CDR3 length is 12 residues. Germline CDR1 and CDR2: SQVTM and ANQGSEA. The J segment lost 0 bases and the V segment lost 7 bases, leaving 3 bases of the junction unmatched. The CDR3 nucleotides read TGCAGCGAGGACAGGAGCTCCTACGAGCAGTACTTC. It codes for CSEDRSSYEQYF.

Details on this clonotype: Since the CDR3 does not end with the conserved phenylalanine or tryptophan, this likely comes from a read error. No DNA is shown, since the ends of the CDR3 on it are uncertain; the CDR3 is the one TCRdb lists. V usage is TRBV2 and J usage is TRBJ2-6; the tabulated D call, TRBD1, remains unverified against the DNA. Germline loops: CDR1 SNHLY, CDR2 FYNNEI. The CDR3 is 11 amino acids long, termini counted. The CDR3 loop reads CASSEGDSVLS.

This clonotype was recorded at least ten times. The CDR3 here is CASRSTGDSYEQYF. DNA of the CDR3: TGCGCCAGCAGAAGTACAGGGGATTCCTACGAGCAGTACTTC. This rearrangement joins TRBV5-1 to TRBJ2-7, with TRBD1 matching 7 bases. The CDR3 totals 14 residues. J was trimmed by 1 base and V by 5 bases; bases with no gene match: 6. Germline assignment: CDR1 SGHRS and CDR2 YFSETQ.

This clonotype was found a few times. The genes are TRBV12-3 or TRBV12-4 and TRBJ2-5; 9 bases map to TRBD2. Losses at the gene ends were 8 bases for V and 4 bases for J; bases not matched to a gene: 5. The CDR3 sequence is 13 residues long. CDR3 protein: CASGSGSLETQYF. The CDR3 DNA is TGTGCCAGCGGTAGCGGGAGTTTAGAGACCCAGTACTTC.

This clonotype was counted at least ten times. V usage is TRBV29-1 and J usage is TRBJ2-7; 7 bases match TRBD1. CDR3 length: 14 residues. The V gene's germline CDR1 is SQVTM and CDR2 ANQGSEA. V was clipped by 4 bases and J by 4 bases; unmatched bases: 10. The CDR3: CSVVNRGRDYEQYF. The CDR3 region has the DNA TGCAGCGTTGTCAATAGGGGGCGCGATTACGAGCAGTACTTC.